The source of this TCR beta chain is a study of blood T cell repertoires in COVID-19. Seattle patients were enrolled while actively infected and followed longitudinally. CDR1 and CDR2 (germline): SEHNR, FQNEAQ (reference sequence). Between the trimmed V and J ends, which lost 5 bases and 1 base, there was a span of 14 bases. This CDR3 is 15 amino acids long. In the source study's methods: Scientists estimated how many nucleated cells there were by amplifying reference gene primers. TCRdb's table, derived via immunoSEQ multiplex PCR, lists solely in-frame clones and lacks some. Clone size and V and J calls were adopted from that table, with D and trimming inferred from the DNA. The profile shows some 200,000 clones, around 94% of them singletons.

Sequencing used peripheral blood. The rearrangement links TRBV7-9 to TRBJ1-1, with D maybe TRBD1 (6 bases). The source is a young man with COVID-19, enrolled during active disease. The CDR3 here is CASSDRDTKNTEAFF. Here the CDR3 DNA reads TGTGCCAGCAGCGACCGGGACACAAAGAACACTGAAGCTTTCTTT.